The 15 T cell receptor beta chains below were found in one sample sequenced in a study of T cell responses to AZD1222 COVID-19 vaccine. Sequenced by immunoSEQ multiplex PCR; TCRdb stores in-frame clones only, minus some. The table records approximately 260,000 clones, more than 85% of them present only once. The sequenced sample was peripheral blood, obtained on day 0 of AZD1222 vaccination. These receptors all stem from an adult in good health.

DNA of the CDR3: TGTGCCAGCTCACCACCAGGACCCTACGAGCAGTACTTC. This sequence encodes CASSPPGPYEQYF. The chain couples TRBV18 to TRBJ2-7, with no clear D. V shed 0 bases and J shed 2 bases, with 5 bases lying between them. Germline assignment: CDR1 KGHSH and CDR2 LQKENI. The CDR3 has 13 residues.

This clone showed up just once. The chain employs TRBV9 and TRBJ1-4; D gene unclear. Between the trimmed V and J ends, which lost 4 bases and 0 bases, there was a span of 10 bases. CDR3 length: 15 residues. Germline V gene sequence: CDR1 SGDLS, CDR2 YYNGEE. This CDR3 reads CASSIHRATNEKLFF. In DNA form, the CDR3 reads TGTGCCAGCAGCATACACCGTGCAACTAATGAAAAACTGTTTTTT.

The V and J genes are TRBV2 and TRBJ1-3; D not resolved. V gave up 4 bases and J gave up 10 bases, with 17 bases separating them. CDR3 size: 14 residues. Germline V gives CDR1 SNHLY, CDR2 FYNNEI. CDR3 in amino acids: CASSAGQQLGTIYF. The CDR3 bases are TGTGCCAGCAGTGCCGGCCAGCAGTTGGGGACCATATATTTT. Complete variable domain (other parts from reference TRBV2 and TRBJ1-3): EPEVTQTPSHQVTQMGQEVILRCVPISNHLYFYWYRQILGQKVEFLVSFYNNEISEKSEIFDDQFSVERPDGSNFTLKIRSTKLEDSAMYFCASSAGQQLGTIYFGEGSWLTVV.

The chain uses TRBV19 and TRBJ1-3; D unclear. The CDR3 totals 15 residues. The V end lost 6 bases, the J end lost 3 bases, and 15 bases lay between the germline ends. The V gene's germline CDR1 is LNHDA and CDR2 SQIVND (reference sequence). CDR3 residues: CASRTLARGGNTIYF. CDR3 sequence (DNA): TGTGCCAGTAGGACCTTGGCTCGGGGTGGAAACACCATATATTTT.

The gene calls are TRBV6-1 and TRBJ2-5, with D possibly matching TRBD2 (5 bases). V gave up 2 bases and J gave up 5 bases, with 15 bases separating them. Germline V CDR1 and CDR2: MNHNS, SASEGT. This CDR3 spans 15 amino acids. The CDR3 sequence is CASSEQRRPGETQYF. DNA for the CDR3: TGTGCCAGCAGTGAACAACGGCGGCCGGGGGAGACCCAGTACTTC.

This chain uses TRBV5-1 with TRBJ2-3, with D possibly being TRBD1 or TRBD2 (5 bases each). The V end was cut by 0 bases, the J end by 9 bases, with 17 bases between. Germline CDR1 SGHRS, CDR2 YFSETQ. The CDR3 has 15 residues. For the CDR3, the DNA is TGCGCCAGCAGCTTGGATACAAGGACTTCAGGGACGCAGTATTTT. This translates into CASSLDTRTSGTQYF.

This sequence joins TRBV28 and TRBJ1-6; TRBD1 matches at 7 bases. CDR3 length equals 14 residues. Trimming at V came to 5 bases and at J to 7 bases, leaving 5 bases not matched to a gene. CDR1 is MDHEN and CDR2 is SYDVKM in the germline V gene. The CDR3 spells CASSPTGTNSPLHF. Written as DNA, the CDR3 is TGTGCCAGCAGTCCGACAGGGACAAATTCACCCCTCCACTTT.

The chain has TRBV11-2 and TRBJ2-1; D might be TRBD2 (5 bases). Germline lookup yields CDR1 SGHAT and CDR2 FQNNGV. V gave up 2 bases and J gave up 7 bases, with 15 bases separating them. The CDR3 contains 15 residues. For the CDR3, the DNA is TGTGCCAGCAGCTTAAAAACTAGAATTAATAATGAGCAGTTCTTC. This gives the protein CASSLKTRINNEQFF.

The V and J genes are TRBV15 and TRBJ1-1; D gene ambiguous. CDR1 is LNHNV and CDR2 is YYDKDF in the germline V gene (reference sequence). CDR3 length: 15 residues. Trimming cost V 0 bases and J 5 bases, with 13 bases left between them. The chain's CDR3 is CATSRDRKGGTEAFF. DNA for the CDR3: TGTGCCACCAGCAGAGATCGAAAGGGCGGTACTGAAGCTTTCTTT.

The chain links TRBV5-1 to TRBJ1-5, with unresolved D. The CDR3 sequence is 14 residues long. V lost 4 bases, J lost 5 bases, and 13 bases lay in between. The germline V gene has CDR1 SGHRS and CDR2 YFSETQ. The CDR3 protein is CASSREDGYQPQHF. DNA of the CDR3: TGCGCCAGCAGCAGGGAGGACGGATATCAGCCCCAGCATTTT.

This chain links TRBV10-3 with TRBJ1-2; D remains ambiguous. The length of the CDR3 is 11 residues. Germline values: CDR1 ENHRY, CDR2 SYGVKD. Trimming removed 8 bases at V and 4 bases at J, with 8 bases between. Written as DNA, the CDR3 is TGTGCCATCGGGGAGGGCTATGGCTACACCTTC. It specifies CAIGEGYGYTF.

This chain uses TRBV5-5 with TRBJ2-7; D not certain. Germline assignment: CDR1 SGHKS and CDR2 YYEKEE (reference sequence). With 4 bases removed from V and 2 bases from J, the gap between germline ends came to 4 bases. This CDR3 contains 11 residues. Here the CDR3 DNA reads TGTGCCAGCAGCGTCGCCTACGAGCAGTACTTC. Translated: CASSVAYEQYF.

The genes are TRBV11-2 and TRBJ1-2; no clear D gene. Germline-derived CDR1 and CDR2 are SGHAT and FQNNGV. This CDR3 region has 14 residues. The germline V and J ends were trimmed by 4 bases and 0 bases, with 9 bases remaining between them. The CDR3 spells CASSSVGTNYGYTF. The DNA of the CDR3 is TGTGCCAGCAGCTCCGTGGGGACTAACTATGGCTACACCTTC.

The gene calls are TRBV27 and TRBJ2-1, with D possibly being TRBD1 or TRBD2 (5 bases each). The CDR3 has 14 residues. Germline V gives CDR1 MNHEY, CDR2 SMNVEV (reference sequence). Trimming took off 2 bases at V and 3 bases at J, with 8 bases between the two ends. This CDR3 reads CASSLRDGYNEQFF. CDR3 in DNA: TGTGCCAGCAGTTTACGGGACGGCTACAATGAGCAGTTCTTC.

The chain recombines TRBV28 with TRBJ1-2; no reliable D call. Germline values: CDR1 MDHEN, CDR2 SYDVKM. Trimming stripped 4 bases from V and 2 bases from J, with 8 bases between. The CDR3 sequence is 13 residues long. CDR3 residues: CASSSTRNYGYTF. Here the CDR3 DNA reads TGTGCCAGCAGTTCAACACGGAACTATGGCTACACCTTC.